This TCR beta chain was identified in a study of T-cell memory formation after mild COVID-19. Study results and limitations: The study found balanced CD4/CD8 in clones contracting day 15 to 85 and a CD4+ lean in later expanders. The study found contracting CD4+ clones mainly in CM and EM and contracting CD8+ clones in EMRA.

The CDR3 spans 15 residues. V was pared by 3 bases and J by 5 bases, with 8 bases of the junction left unmatched. Worth noting for this clonotype: The antigen is undetermined.

One entry per CDR3 protein, called by TCRdb with MiXCR from the 5' RACE reads. The sample yields tens of thousands of distinct CDR3 sequences, approximately 13% seen once. This TCR came from an adult woman who had mild COVID-19 (a few samples of this study predate the infection). Cell type and time point are not known. The rearrangement links TRBV12-3 or TRBV12-4 to TRBJ2-5; TRBD2 agrees at 8 bases. Sequencing was performed on PBMCs or a T cell subset sorted from them (not recorded which). CDR3 bases: TGTGCCAGCAGTTTGGCCGGGGGGGTACGGGAGACCCAGTACTTC. Translation: CASSLAGGVRETQYF.